These 16 T cell receptor beta chains share one sample of origin, sequenced in a study of T cells in Graves' hyperthyroidism and ophthalmopathy (dated by TCRdb to about 2019). The library was prepared using multiplex PCR. Sequencing relied on an Illumina HiSeq 2000. The TCR beta CDR3 regions were amplified from RNA transcripts. A first-round RT-PCR of the TCR CDR3 used the HTBI primer set with the Qiagen OneStep RT-PCR kit. The raw public reads went through TCRdb reprocessing: fastp at Q25, MiXCR clone calling, in-frame beta chains kept. Rows are combined by CDR3 protein, so each entry shows the most common genes and DNA. Across this sample there are about 560,000 distinct CDR3 sequences, with roughly a sixth seen only once. 15% to 20% of the sample is in the top ten clones. The sequencing sample was made of blood. These receptor sequences come from a woman under 30 with Graves' hyperthyroidism.

This clonotype was seen a few times. The V call is TRBV19, the J call TRBJ2-3; D is perhaps TRBD1 (5 bases). The CDR3 spans 17 residues. Germline-derived CDR1 and CDR2 are LNHDA and SQIVND (reference sequence). Trimming removed 6 bases from V and 1 base from J, with 20 bases in between. CDR3 amino acids: CASRGESWGWGTDTQYF. The CDR3 nucleotides read TGTGCCAGTAGAGGGGAATCATGGGGTTGGGGCACAGATACGCAGTATTTT.

This clonotype was counted a few times. This chain uses TRBV28 with TRBJ2-5, with TRBD1 identical over 10 bases. Germline V gene sequence: CDR1 MDHEN, CDR2 SYDVKM. J gave up 5 bases and V 6 bases, and 9 bases lay outside the gene matches. CDR3 length equals 15 residues. CDR3 coding DNA: TGTGCCAGCAGATCGGGACAGGGGAGGGGGGAGACCCAGTACTTC. Translating it yields CASRSGQGRGETQYF.

This clonotype was seen many times. The chain has TRBV27 and TRBJ1-4; D unresolved. Trimming shortened V by 5 bases and J by 8 bases, and 15 bases separated the two germline ends. Germline CDR1 MNHEY, CDR2 SMNVEV (reference sequence). The CDR3 has 14 amino acids. CDR3 nucleotide sequence: TGTGCCAGCAGTCTCCAGGCAGGAAAGGAAAAACTGTTTTTT. This translates into CASSLQAGKEKLFF.

This clonotype was detected many times. J is TRBJ2-7 and V is TRBV10-3; a possible D gene is TRBD1 (6 bases). V was shortened by 0 bases and J by 6 bases, with 6 bases between the two germline ends. The CDR3 runs 12 residues. The germline CDR1 and CDR2 sequences are ENHRY and SYGVKD. The CDR3 nucleotides are TGTGCCATCAGTGAGTCCAGGGGCGAGCAGTACTTC. Its translation: CAISESRGEQYF.

Many counts were recorded for this clonotype. The V and J genes are TRBV7-2 and TRBJ2-7; TRBD2 might be the D (5 bases). Trimming left V 0 bases short and J 0 bases short, with 9 bases between. The CDR3 covers 15 residues. CDR1 is SGHTA, CDR2 FQGNSA, per germline. This chain's CDR3 is CASSLASDYSYEQYF. The CDR3 DNA follows: TGTGCCAGCAGCTTAGCCAGCGACTACTCCTACGAGCAGTACTTC.

This clonotype was seen a handful of times. V gene TRBV7-2 combines with J gene TRBJ1-1; 8 bases map to TRBD1. After removal of 3 bases from V and 1 base from J, the junction contained 4 bases not matched to a gene. This CDR3 is 15 amino acids long. Germline CDR1 and CDR2: SGHTA and FQGNSA. The CDR3 here is CASSLPGGWNTEAFF. The CDR3 DNA reads as TGTGCCAGCAGCTTGCCAGGGGGCTGGAACACTGAAGCTTTCTTT. Based on the CDR3 plus reference TRBV7-2 and TRBJ1-1, the full variable domain is GAGVSQSPSNKVTEKGKDVELRCDPISGHTALYWYRQSLGQGLEFLIYFQGNSAPDKSGLPSDRFSAERTGGSVSTLTIQRTQQEDSAVYLCASSLPGGWNTEAFFGQGTRLTVV.

This clonotype was counted a single time. The CDR3 sequence: CASRVHGGGEQYF. DNA for the CDR3: TGTGCCAGCAGGGTTCACGGGGGAGGCGAGCAGTACTTC. The chain recombines TRBV6-2 or TRBV6-3 with TRBJ2-7; tentatively, D is TRBD2 (6 bases). From germline, CDR1 is MNHEY and CDR2 SVGEGT. This CDR3 comprises 13 residues. The V end was cut by 6 bases, the J end by 6 bases, with 15 bases between.

This clonotype was seen at least ten times. The chain employs TRBV6-1 and TRBJ1-1; D is uncertain. The V end lost 7 bases, the J end lost 0 bases, and 15 bases lay between the germline ends. The germline CDR1 and CDR2 sequences are MNHNS and SASEGT. The CDR3 is 15 amino acids. For the CDR3, the DNA is TGTGCCAGCACCCCCGGCATGGATTTGAACACTGAAGCTTTCTTT. It specifies CASTPGMDLNTEAFF.

Note on this clonotype: The CDR3 does not end in the conserved phenylalanine or tryptophan, so this is likely a read error. V gene TRBV27 combines with J gene TRBJ1-5; D is perhaps TRBD1 (5 bases). Trimming cost V 2 bases and J 0 bases, with 17 bases left between them. Germline V gives CDR1 MNHEY, CDR2 SMNVEV (reference sequence). The CDR3 consists of 18 residues. The CDR3 loop is CASSLPQGFSISNQPQHL. DNA of the CDR3: TGTGCCAGCAGTTTACCCCAGGGATTTTCTATTAGCAATCAGCCCCAGCATCTT.

The chain couples TRBV29-1 to TRBJ2-3, with D perhaps assigned TRBD1 or TRBD2 (5 bases each). From germline, CDR1 is SQVTM and CDR2 ANQGSEA. CDR3 length: 14 amino acids. The V and J ends lost 5 bases and 4 bases respectively, with 16 bases between them. This CDR3 reads CSVTGIGVPDTQYF. CDR3 bases: TGCAGCGTTACCGGGATAGGGGTTCCAGATACGCAGTATTTT.

In its sample, this clonotype was seen a few times. The rearrangement uses TRBV15 and TRBJ1-1; TRBD1 agrees at 9 bases. J was trimmed by 4 bases and V by 3 bases; bases with no gene match: 6. CDR1 and CDR2 (germline): LNHNV, YYDKDF (reference sequence). The CDR3 consists of 15 residues. CDR3: CATSRDRGVGTEAFF. The CDR3 DNA sequence: TGTGCCACCAGCAGGGACAGGGGAGTGGGCACTGAAGCTTTCTTT.

This clonotype was seen at least ten times. The chain recombines TRBV3-1 with TRBJ2-3, with D possibly matching TRBD1 (6 bases). The CDR3 is made up of 16 amino acids. V was trimmed by 3 bases and J by 4 bases, leaving 17 bases between them. CDR1 and CDR2 (germline): LGHDT, YNNKEL (reference sequence). CDR3 sequence (DNA): TGTGCCAGCAGCCAGCGCAGGGGCTTCGGCCCAGATACGCAGTATTTT. Protein product: CASSQRRGFGPDTQYF.

The chain employs TRBV11-2 and TRBJ2-1, with D hard to call. Germline CDR1 SGHAT, CDR2 FQNNGV. The CDR3 runs to 13 residues. The V and J ends lost 3 bases and 15 bases respectively, with 18 bases between them. The CDR3 loop is CASSLAPEYDAFF. The CDR3 coding sequence is TGTGCCAGCAGCTTGGCCCCGGAATATGATGCGTTCTTC.

This clonotype was seen at least ten times. The chain uses TRBV20-1 and TRBJ2-5; D is undetermined. Germline values: CDR1 DFQATT, CDR2 SNEGSKA (reference sequence). Trimming removed 3 bases from V and 3 bases from J, with 11 bases in between. The CDR3 is 13 amino acids. CDR3 sequence: CSASGLTKETQYF. The DNA for the CDR3 is TGCAGTGCTAGCGGGCTGACAAAAGAGACCCAGTACTTC.

This clonotype was picked up many times. The chain has TRBV20-1 and TRBJ1-1; D is uncertain. The germline V gene has CDR1 DFQATT and CDR2 SNEGSKA (reference sequence). V lost 0 bases, J lost 1 base, and 15 bases lay in between. The CDR3 length is 16 residues. The CDR3 reads CSARDQRVHWNTEAFF. DNA of the CDR3: TGCAGTGCTAGAGATCAAAGGGTACATTGGAACACTGAAGCTTTCTTT.

This clonotype was seen repeatedly, ten times or more. V and J are TRBV6-6 and TRBJ2-1; D possibly corresponds to TRBD1 (6 bases). V lost 2 bases to trimming and J lost 7 bases, with 24 bases between them. There are 18 residues in the CDR3. Looked up from germline, CDR1 is MNHNY and CDR2 is SVGAGI (reference sequence). In DNA, the CDR3 is TGTGCCAGCAGTTACCAGACCCAGGGGCTCACTATCCCAAATGAGCAGTTCTTC. Protein: CASSYQTQGLTIPNEQFF.